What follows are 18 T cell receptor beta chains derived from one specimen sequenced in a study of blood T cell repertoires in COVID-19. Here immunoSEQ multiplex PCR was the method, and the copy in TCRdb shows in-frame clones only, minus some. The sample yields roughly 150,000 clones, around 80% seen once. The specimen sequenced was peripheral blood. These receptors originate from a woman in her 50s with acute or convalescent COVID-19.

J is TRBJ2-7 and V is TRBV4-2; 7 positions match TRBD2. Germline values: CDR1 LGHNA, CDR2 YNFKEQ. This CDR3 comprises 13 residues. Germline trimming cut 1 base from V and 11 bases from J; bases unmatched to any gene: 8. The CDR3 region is CASSQGAERGEYF. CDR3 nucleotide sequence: TGTGCCAGCAGCCAAGGGGCCGAACGGGGGGAGTACTTC.

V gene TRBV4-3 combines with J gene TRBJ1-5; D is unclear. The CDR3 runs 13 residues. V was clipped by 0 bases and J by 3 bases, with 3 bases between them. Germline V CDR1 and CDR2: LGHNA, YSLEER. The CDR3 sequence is CASSQDFNQPQHF. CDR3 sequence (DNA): TGCGCCAGCAGCCAAGACTTCAATCAGCCCCAGCATTTT.

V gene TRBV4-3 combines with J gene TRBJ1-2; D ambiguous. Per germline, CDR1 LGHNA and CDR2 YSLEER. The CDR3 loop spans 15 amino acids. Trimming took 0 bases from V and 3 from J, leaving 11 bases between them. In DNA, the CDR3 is TGCGCCAGCAGCCAAGATCAAGAGATTTACTATGGCTACACCTTC. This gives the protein CASSQDQEIYYGYTF.

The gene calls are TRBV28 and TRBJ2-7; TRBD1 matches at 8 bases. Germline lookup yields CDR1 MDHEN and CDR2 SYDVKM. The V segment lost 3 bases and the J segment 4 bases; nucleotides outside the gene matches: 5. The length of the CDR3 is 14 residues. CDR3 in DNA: TGTGCCAGCAGTTTCGGGACAGGAGAGTACGAGCAGTACTTC. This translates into CASSFGTGEYEQYF.

This CDR3 is CASSLEQSNSPLHF. CDR3 sequence (DNA): TGTGCCAGCAGCTTGGAACAGAGCAATTCACCCCTCCACTTT. This chain connects TRBV5-5 to TRBJ1-6; unclear D gene. The CDR3 spans 14 residues. Per the germline V gene, CDR1 is SGHKS and CDR2 is YYEKEE (reference sequence). Trimming cost V 0 bases and J 7 bases, with 8 bases left between them.

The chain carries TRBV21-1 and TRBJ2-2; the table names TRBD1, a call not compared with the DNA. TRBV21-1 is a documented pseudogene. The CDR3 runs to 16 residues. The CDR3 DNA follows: TGTGCCAGCAGCGCCGGGACAGCAACGAACACCGGGGAGCTGTTTTTT. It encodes CASSAGTATNTGELFF.

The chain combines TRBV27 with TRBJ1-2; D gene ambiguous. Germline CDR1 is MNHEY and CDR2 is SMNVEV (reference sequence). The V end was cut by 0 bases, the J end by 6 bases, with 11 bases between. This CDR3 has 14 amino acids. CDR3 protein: CASSLSTRSDGYTF. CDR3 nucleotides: TGTGCCAGCAGTTTATCGACCCGAAGCGATGGCTACACCTTC.

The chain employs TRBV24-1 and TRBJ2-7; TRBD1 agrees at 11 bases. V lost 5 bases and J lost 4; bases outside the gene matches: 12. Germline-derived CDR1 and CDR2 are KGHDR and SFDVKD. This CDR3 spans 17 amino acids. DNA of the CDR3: TGTGCCACCAGTGTCGCCCCGGGACAGGGGGTTCATTACGAGCAGTACTTC. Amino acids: CATSVAPGQGVHYEQYF.

The CDR3 region has the DNA TGCAGCGTTGAGACAGGGGTCTCTAACGCTGGCTACACCTTC. It translates to CSVETGVSNAGYTF. J is TRBJ1-2 and V is TRBV29-1; 8 bases line up with TRBD1. V trimming: 3 bases; J trimming: 7 bases; junction bases outside the gene matches: 10. The CDR3 extends over 14 amino acids. Germline lookup yields CDR1 SQVTM and CDR2 ANQGSEA.

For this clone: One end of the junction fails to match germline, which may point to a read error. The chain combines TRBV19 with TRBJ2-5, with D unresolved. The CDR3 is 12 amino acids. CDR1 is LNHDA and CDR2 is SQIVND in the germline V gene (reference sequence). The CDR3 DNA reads TGTGCCAGTAGTACCAGCCAAGAGGCCCAGTACTTC. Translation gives CASSTSQEAQYF.

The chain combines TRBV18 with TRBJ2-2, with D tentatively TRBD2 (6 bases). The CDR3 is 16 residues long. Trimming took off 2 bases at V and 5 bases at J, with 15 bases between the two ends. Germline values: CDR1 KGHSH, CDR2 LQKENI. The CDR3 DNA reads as TGTGCCAGCTCACCATCACTGGGGGGTCGGACCGGGGAGCTGTTTTTT. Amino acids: CASSPSLGGRTGELFF.

The CDR3: CASKTGGYEQYF. As DNA, the CDR3 is TGTGCCAGCAAGACAGGGGGCTACGAGCAGTACTTC. The chain is built from TRBV28 and TRBJ2-7, with 9 nucleotides matching TRBD1. Germline trimming cut 7 bases from V and 3 bases from J; bases unmatched to any gene: 1. Germline CDR1 reads MDHEN; CDR2 reads SYDVKM. The CDR3 contains 12 residues.

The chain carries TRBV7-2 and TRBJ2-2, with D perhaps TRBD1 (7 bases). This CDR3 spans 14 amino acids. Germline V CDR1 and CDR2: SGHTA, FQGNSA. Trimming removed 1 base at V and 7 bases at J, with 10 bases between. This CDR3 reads CASSLGQGGGELFF. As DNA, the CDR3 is TGTGCCAGCAGCTTAGGTCAGGGGGGCGGGGAGCTGTTTTTT.

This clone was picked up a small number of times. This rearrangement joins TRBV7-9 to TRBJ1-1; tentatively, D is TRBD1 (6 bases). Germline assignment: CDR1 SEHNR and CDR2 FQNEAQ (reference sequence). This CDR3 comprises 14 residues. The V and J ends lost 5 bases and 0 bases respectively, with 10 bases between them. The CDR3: CASSQDSLNTEAFF. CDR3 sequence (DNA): TGTGCCAGCAGCCAGGACAGCCTGAACACTGAAGCTTTCTTT. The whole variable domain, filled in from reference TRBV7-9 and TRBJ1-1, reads DTGVSQNPRHKITKRGQNVTFRCDPISEHNRLYWYRQTLGQGPEFLTYFQNEAQLEKSRLLSDRFSAERPKGSFSTLEIQRTEQGDSAMYLCASSQDSLNTEAFFGQGTRLTVV.

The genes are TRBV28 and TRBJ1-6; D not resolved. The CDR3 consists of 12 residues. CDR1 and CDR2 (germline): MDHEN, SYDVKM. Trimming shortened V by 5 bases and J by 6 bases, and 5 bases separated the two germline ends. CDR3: CASSPVNSPLHF. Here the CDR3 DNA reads TGTGCCAGCAGTCCCGTTAATTCACCCCTCCACTTT.

The CDR3 loop reads CASSRASGGSADTQYF. CDR3 coding DNA: TGTGCCAGCAGCCGGGCCTCAGGGGGCTCGGCAGATACGCAGTATTTT. The rearrangement joins TRBV27 to TRBJ2-3; 8 bases match TRBD1. With V trimmed by 6 bases and J by 4 bases, 12 bases remained unmatched. The germline V gene has CDR1 MNHEY and CDR2 SMNVEV (reference sequence). This CDR3 has 16 residues.

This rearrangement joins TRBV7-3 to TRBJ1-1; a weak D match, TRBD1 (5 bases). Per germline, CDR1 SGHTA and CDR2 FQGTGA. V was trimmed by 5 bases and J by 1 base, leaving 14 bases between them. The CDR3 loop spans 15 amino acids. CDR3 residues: CASSPSGQGNTEAFF. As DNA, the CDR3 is TGTGCCAGCAGCCCCTCTGGGCAGGGGAACACTGAAGCTTTCTTT.

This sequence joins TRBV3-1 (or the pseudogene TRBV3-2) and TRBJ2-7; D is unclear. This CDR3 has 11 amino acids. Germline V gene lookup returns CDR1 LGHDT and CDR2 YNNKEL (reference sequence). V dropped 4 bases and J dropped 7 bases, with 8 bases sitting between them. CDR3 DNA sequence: TGTGCCAGCAGCCTGGGCAGGGAGCAGTACTTC. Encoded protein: CASSLGREQYF.